These T cell receptor beta chains were read from a single sample in a study of control samples from healthy donors and cancer patients. The table came from immunoSEQ multiplex PCR; TCRdb's copy has only in-frame clones and leaves some out. The sample has 110,000 to 150,000 clones; around 94% are singletons. What was sequenced was PBMCs. These receptors came from a man aged 55 to 70 with colorectal cancer. Both conserved end residues are part of each CDR3. D genes are given only for firm matches. The size field is filled for only some rows; it gives once, few, many or a size class.

TRBD1	TRBV5-1	.	TRBJ1-1	CASFGTGSTEAFF	TGCGCCAGCTTCGGGACAGGGTCCACTGAAGCTTTCTTT
TRBD1	TRBV2	.	TRBJ1-4	CASSAVGTVNEKLFF	TGTGCCAGCAGTGCAGTGGGGACAGTCAATGAAAAACTGTTTTTT
.	TRBV6-6	.	TRBJ2-3	CASRQGRTDTQYF	TGTGCCAGCAGACAGGGTCGCACAGATACGCAGTATTTT
TRBD1	TRBV29-1	.	TRBJ1-2	CSADIGTGGENGYTF	TGCAGCGCCGATATAGGGACAGGGGGCGAAAATGGCTACACCTTC
TRBD1	TRBV15	.	TRBJ1-1	CATSAWTGNTEAFF	TGTGCCACCAGCGCGTGGACAGGGAACACTGAAGCTTTCTTT
.	TRBV5-1	.	TRBJ1-1	CASSPGQFEEAFF	TGCGCCAGCAGCCCCGGACAGTTTGAAGAAGCTTTCTTT
TRBD2	TRBV13	.	TRBJ2-3	CASSPGLAGGPTADTQYF	TGTGCCAGCAGCCCCGGACTAGCGGGGGGGCCGACGGCAGATACGCAGTATTTT
.	TRBV6-5	.	TRBJ1-1	CASSLDSYTEAFF	TGTGCCAGCAGCCTCGACAGCTACACTGAAGCTTTCTTT
.	TRBV14	once	TRBJ1-3	CASSQDLTPIYF	TGTGCCAGCAGCCAAGATTTAACCCCCATATATTTT
.	TRBV29-1	.	TRBJ1-1	CSVELVMNTEAFF	TGCAGCGTTGAACTGGTAATGAACACTGAAGCTTTCTTT
TRBD1	TRBV7-8	.	TRBJ2-7	CASSPSGQVYEQYF	TGTGCCAGCAGCCCCTCGGGACAGGTCTACGAGCAGTACTTC
TRBD1	TRBV5-5	.	TRBJ2-1	CASCPGTVSNEQFF	TGTGCCAGCTGCCCCGGGACAGTATCGAATGAGCAGTTCTTC
TRBD1	TRBV9	.	TRBJ1-2	CASSQGQGAYYGYTF	TGTGCCAGCAGCCAAGGACAGGGGGCATACTATGGCTACACCTTC
.	TRBV5-5	.	TRBJ1-1	CASSHGQTNTEAFF	TGTGCCAGCAGTCACGGACAGACGAACACTGAAGCTTTCTTT
TRBD2	TRBV7-9	.	TRBJ2-1	CASSPRLAGDYNEQFF	TGTGCCAGCAGCCCGCGACTAGCGGGTGACTACAATGAGCAGTTCTTC